This TCR beta chain was captured by sequencing in a study of tumor-infiltrating lymphocytes in primary liver carcinoma. Co-extraction of RNA and DNA was performed on about 19-30 mg of unsorted bulk tissue. V lost 10 bases, J lost 3 bases, and 8 bases stayed unmatched. The CDR3 totals 14 residues. CDR1 is SGHNT and CDR2 is YYREEE in the germline V gene (reference sequence). Total RNA amounting to around 530 ng was the source from which TCR beta cDNA was made with a constant-region primer. Employing slightly modified ARM-PCR, three nested multiplex PCR rounds were run, and these gave rise to the TCR beta libraries. In the first two PCR rounds, TRBV1-TRBV30 forward primers were paired with a C-beta reverse primer, and each round lasted approximately 9 cycles. In TCRdb, the multiplex PCR reads were re-called with MiXCR into one record per CDR3 protein. The profile shows about 130,000 distinct CDR3 sequences, 60% to 75% of them singletons.

In the case of this clonotype: It may be a read error: a sequence one base away is much more abundant.

The chain joins TRBV5-4 to TRBJ2-2, with TRBD2 matching over 8 bases. The sequence came from a woman aged 55 to 70 with primary liver carcinoma and hepatitis B virus infection. What was sequenced was liver tumor tissue from sampling region 3. Documented subset: tumor region T3, left-lateral pole. The CDR3 is CAGKRELDTGELFF. The CDR3 DNA is TGTGCCGGCAAGCGGGAGTTGGACACCGGGGAGCTGTTTTTT. The whole variable domain, remainder taken from reference TRBV5-4 and TRBJ2-2, is ETGVTQSPTHLIKTRGQQVTLRCSSQSGHNTVSWYQQALGQGPQFIFQYYREEENGRGNFPPRFSGLQFPNYSSELNVNALELDDSALYLCAGKRELDTGELFFGEGSRLTVL.